There are many counts of the clone carrying this T cell receptor beta chain. This entry comes from a study of response to subunit inactivated influenza vaccine. V was pared by 7 bases and J by 0 bases, with 8 bases of the junction left unmatched. CDR3 length equals 16 residues. TCRdb re-analysed the RT-PCR reads in MiXCR, keeping a single row per CDR3 protein. Altogether 600,000 to 850,000 distinct CDR3 sequences are present, around 15% being singletons, with the ten largest covering 7.5% to 8%. This sequence joins TRBV12-3 or TRBV12-4 and TRBJ2-1; 8 bases align to TRBD1. The sequence came from a man aged 50 to 60 who received an inactivated influenza vaccine. The sample here was PBMCs from blood, taken less than 15 days before vaccination. CDR3 in DNA: TGTGCCAGCAAATCACAGGGGGGTAGCTCCTACAATGAGCAGTTCTTC. Amino acid sequence: CASKSQGGSSYNEQFF.